This TCR beta chain was captured in a study of regulatory T cells in long-lasting Graves disease. CDR1 is SGHTA and CDR2 is FQGNSA in the germline V gene. The V and J ends lost 1 base and 5 bases respectively, with 6 bases between them. The CDR3 spans 13 residues. Specified time point: persistent/refractory GD, antithyroid drugs over 5 years with positive TRAb. PBMC RNA was the source of the TCR library. The patient group derived from an endocrinology department in Xi'an, China. This clonotype was seen many times. Arm-PCR of CDR3 regions with iRepertoire HTBI primers generated TCR beta libraries. From the multiplex PCR reads, TCRdb called clonotypes with MiXCR, one entry per CDR3 protein. The sample shows fewer than 450,000 distinct CDR3 sequences, less than 25% of them seen only once.

The J gene is TRBJ1-5, the V gene TRBV7-2; D unclear. The sequences come from peripheral blood mononuclear cells (PBMCs), collected when the disease was refractory, from a patient treated with antithyroid drugs. The receptor was isolated from a female donor with Graves disease. CDR3 region: CASSLVGDQPQHF. The CDR3, as DNA: TGTGCCAGCAGCTTAGTCGGAGATCAGCCCCAGCATTTT. The full variable domain, its missing parts supplied by reference TRBV7-2 and TRBJ1-5, is GAGVSQSPSNKVTEKGKDVELRCDPISGHTALYWYRQSLGQGLEFLIYFQGNSAPDKSGLPSDRFSAERTGGSVSTLTIQRTQQEDSAVYLCASSLVGDQPQHFGDGTRLSIL.